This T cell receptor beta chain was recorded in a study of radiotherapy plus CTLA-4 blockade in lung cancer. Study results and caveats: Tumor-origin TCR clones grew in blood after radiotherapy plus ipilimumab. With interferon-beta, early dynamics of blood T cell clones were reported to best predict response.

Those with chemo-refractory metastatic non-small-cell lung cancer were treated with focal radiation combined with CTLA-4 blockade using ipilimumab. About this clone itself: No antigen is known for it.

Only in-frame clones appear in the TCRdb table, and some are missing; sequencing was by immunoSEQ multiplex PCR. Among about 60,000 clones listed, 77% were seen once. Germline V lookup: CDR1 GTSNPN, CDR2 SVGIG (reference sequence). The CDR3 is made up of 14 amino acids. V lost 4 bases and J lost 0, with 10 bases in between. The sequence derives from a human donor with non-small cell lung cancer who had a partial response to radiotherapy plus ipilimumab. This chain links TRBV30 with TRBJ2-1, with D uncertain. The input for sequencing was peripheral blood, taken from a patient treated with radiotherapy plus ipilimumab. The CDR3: CAWKPTSSYNEQFF. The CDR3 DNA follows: TGTGCCTGGAAACCTACGAGCTCCTACAATGAGCAGTTCTTC.